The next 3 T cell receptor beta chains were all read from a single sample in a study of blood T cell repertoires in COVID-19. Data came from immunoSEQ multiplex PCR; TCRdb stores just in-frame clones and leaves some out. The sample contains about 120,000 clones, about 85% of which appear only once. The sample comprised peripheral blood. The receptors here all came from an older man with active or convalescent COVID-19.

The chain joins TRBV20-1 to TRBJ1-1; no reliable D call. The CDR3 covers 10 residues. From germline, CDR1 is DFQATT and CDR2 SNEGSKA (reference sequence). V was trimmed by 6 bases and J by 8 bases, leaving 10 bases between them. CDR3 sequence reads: CSAGREEAFF. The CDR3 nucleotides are TGCAGTGCCGGTAGGGAGGAAGCTTTCTTT.

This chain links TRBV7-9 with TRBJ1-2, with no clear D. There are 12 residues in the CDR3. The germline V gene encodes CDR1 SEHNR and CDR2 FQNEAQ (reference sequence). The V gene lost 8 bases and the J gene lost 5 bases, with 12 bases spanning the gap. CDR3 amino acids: CASEAVGYGYTF. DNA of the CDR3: TGTGCCAGCGAAGCAGTCGGGTATGGCTACACCTTC.

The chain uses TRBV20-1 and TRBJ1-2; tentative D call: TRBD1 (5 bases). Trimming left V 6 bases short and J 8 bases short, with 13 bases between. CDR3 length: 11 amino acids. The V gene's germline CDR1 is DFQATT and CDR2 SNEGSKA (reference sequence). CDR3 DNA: TGCAGTGCGGATGCGCAGGGCGGCTACACCTTC. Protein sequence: CSADAQGGYTF.